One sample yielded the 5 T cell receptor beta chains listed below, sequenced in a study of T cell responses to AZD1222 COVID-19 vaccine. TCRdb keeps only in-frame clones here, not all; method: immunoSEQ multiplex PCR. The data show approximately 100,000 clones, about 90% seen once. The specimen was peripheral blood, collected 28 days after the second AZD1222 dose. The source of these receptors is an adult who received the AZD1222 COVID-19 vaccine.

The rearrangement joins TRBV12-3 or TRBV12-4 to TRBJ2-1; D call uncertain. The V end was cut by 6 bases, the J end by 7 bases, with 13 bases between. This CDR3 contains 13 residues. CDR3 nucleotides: TGTGCCAGCAGACCCCAGGATCCAAATGAGCAGTTCTTC. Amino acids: CASRPQDPNEQFF.

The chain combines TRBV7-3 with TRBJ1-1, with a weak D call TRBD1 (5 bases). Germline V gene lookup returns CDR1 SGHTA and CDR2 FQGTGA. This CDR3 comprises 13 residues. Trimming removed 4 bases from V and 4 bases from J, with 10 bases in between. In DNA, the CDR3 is TGTGCCAGCAGCTGGGATGGGGGCACTGAAGCTTTCTTT. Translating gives CASSWDGGTEAFF.

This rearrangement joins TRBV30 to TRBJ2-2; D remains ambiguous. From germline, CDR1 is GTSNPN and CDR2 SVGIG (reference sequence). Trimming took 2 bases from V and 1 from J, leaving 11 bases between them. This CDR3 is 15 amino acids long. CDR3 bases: TGTGCCTGGAGTTCTGCCGGCCTGAACACCGGGGAGCTGTTTTTT. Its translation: CAWSSAGLNTGELFF. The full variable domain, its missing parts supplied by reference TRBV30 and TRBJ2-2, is SQTIHQWPATLVQPVGSPLSLECTVEGTSNPNLYWYRQAAGRGLQLLFYSVGIGQISSEVPQNLSASRPQDRQFILSSKKLLLSDSGFYLCAWSSAGLNTGELFFGEGSRLTVL.

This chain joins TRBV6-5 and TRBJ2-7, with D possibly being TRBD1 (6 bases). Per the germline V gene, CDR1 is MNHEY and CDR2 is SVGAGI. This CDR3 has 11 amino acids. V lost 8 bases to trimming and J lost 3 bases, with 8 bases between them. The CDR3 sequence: CASRTVYEQYF. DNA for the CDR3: TGTGCCAGCCGGACAGTCTACGAGCAGTACTTC.

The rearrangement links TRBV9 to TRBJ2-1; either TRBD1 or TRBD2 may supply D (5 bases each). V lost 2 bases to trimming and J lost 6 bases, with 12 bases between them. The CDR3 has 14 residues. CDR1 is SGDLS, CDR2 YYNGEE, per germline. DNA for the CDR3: TGTGCCAGCAGCGTTGGGGGTCGCCCCAATGAGCAGTTCTTC. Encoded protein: CASSVGGRPNEQFF.